This entry lists 30 T cell receptor beta chains sequenced from one sample in a study of shared clonotypes between healthy human individuals. Some clones are missing from TCRdb's copy, which holds only in-frame ones; the method was immunoSEQ multiplex PCR. The sample has 450,000 to 500,000 clones, 65% to 85% seen once. The specimen was PBMCs. The source is a woman in her forties in good health. Some clones in this sample may be carry-over from other donors' samples.

This clone was detected a few times. V and J are TRBV6-5 and TRBJ2-5; 9 bases align to TRBD1. There are 13 residues in the CDR3. V shed 8 bases, J shed 5 bases, and the junction held 6 bases outside the gene matches. CDR1 MNHEY and CDR2 SVGAGI come from the germline V gene. CDR3 residues: CASLQGAWETQYF. The CDR3 region has the DNA TGTGCCAGCCTACAGGGGGCATGGGAGACCCAGTACTTC.

This chain links TRBV13 with TRBJ1-4; 7 bases are a match to TRBD1. With V trimmed by 3 bases and J by 3 bases, 1 base remained unmatched. Germline loops: CDR1 PRHDT, CDR2 FYEKMQ (reference sequence). This CDR3 is 14 amino acids long. CDR3 in DNA: TGTGCCAGCAGCTTCGGGACAGCTAATGAAAAACTGTTTTTT. Translation: CASSFGTANEKLFF. The full variable domain, with the rest looked up from reference TRBV13 and TRBJ1-4, is AAGVIQSPRHLIKEKRETATLKCYPIPRHDTVYWYQQGPGQDPQFLISFYEKMQSDKGSIPDRFSAQQFSDYHSELNMSSLELGDSALYFCASSFGTANEKLFFGSGTQLSVL.

The chain combines TRBV11-2 with TRBJ1-2, with 9 bases lining up with TRBD1. V trimming: 1 base; J trimming: 6 bases; junction bases outside the gene matches: 6. CDR1 is SGHAT, CDR2 FQNNGV, per germline. There are 15 residues in the CDR3. DNA of the CDR3: TGTGCCAGCAGCTTAGTCGGGACAGGGAAAGATGGCTACACCTTC. Its translation: CASSLVGTGKDGYTF.

About this clone: This likely stems from a read error, as it lies one base from a far larger clone. J is TRBJ1-1 and V is TRBV19; D is perhaps TRBD1 (6 bases). Germline V gives CDR1 LNHDA, CDR2 SQIVND (reference sequence). The CDR3 runs to 14 residues. V lost 2 bases and J lost 7, with 14 bases in between. CDR3 sequence reads: CASSINRGRGEAFF. The CDR3 DNA follows: TGTGCCAGTAGTATAAACCGGGGCAGGGGTGAAGCTTTCTTT.

A few counts support this clone. The V gene is TRBV7-8, the J gene TRBJ1-5; D uncertain. V lost 1 base, J lost 4 bases, and 8 bases lay in between. Germline V CDR1 and CDR2: SGHVS, FQNEAQ. This CDR3 is 14 amino acids long. CDR3 in amino acids: CASSLGQTNQPQHF. The CDR3 nucleotides are TGTGCCAGCAGCTTAGGACAAACAAATCAGCCCCAGCATTTT.

This clone came up once. Other DNA sequences in this specimen translate into the identical CDR3. The chain is built from TRBV7-2 and TRBJ2-7, with 12 bases identical to TRBD2. Per the germline V gene, CDR1 is SGHTA and CDR2 is FQGNSA. This CDR3 is built from 15 residues. Losses at the gene ends were 5 bases for V and 4 bases for J; bases not matched to a gene: 6. CDR3 sequence reads: CASSLQTSGSYEQYF. CDR3 DNA: TGTGCCAGCAGCCTCCAGACTAGCGGGAGTTACGAGCAGTACTTC.

For this clone: It differs at one base from a far larger clone, so likely a read error. The gene calls are TRBV6-5 and TRBJ2-7, with 7 bases fitting TRBD2. Germline V gives CDR1 MNHEY, CDR2 SVGAGI. The CDR3 covers 15 residues. The CDR3 reads CASSPSSGRSYGQYF. DNA of the CDR3: TGTGCCAGCAGTCCATCTAGCGGACGCTCCTACGGGCAGTACTTC.

Points on this clone: This may be a read error, as it is one base from a much larger clone. This chain uses TRBV10-3 with TRBJ2-3, with D perhaps TRBD2 (5 bases). There are 13 residues in the CDR3. CDR1 and CDR2 from the germline V gene are ENHRY and SYGVKD. V lost 6 bases to trimming and J lost 5 bases, with 12 bases between them. The CDR3 DNA reads as TGTGCCATCAGGGCAGGAGGAGGAGATACGCAGTATTTT. The encoded protein is CAIRAGGGDTQYF.

This clone was detected many times. Other DNA sequences in the same sample also yield this CDR3. The CDR3 DNA follows: TGTGCCAGCAGCCAGGACAGGGGTACTGAAGCTTTCTTT. It yields the protein CASSQDRGTEAFF. The chain carries TRBV4-2 and TRBJ1-1; 9 bases line up with TRBD1. The CDR3 has 13 residues. V lost 3 bases, J lost 5 bases, and 1 base stayed unmatched. Germline values: CDR1 LGHNA, CDR2 YNFKEQ.

This clone was detected only once. V is TRBV19 and J is TRBJ2-1; 10 nucleotides agree with TRBD2. Germline V gene data show CDR1 as LNHDA and CDR2 as SQIVND (reference sequence). Trimming cost V 8 bases and J 8 bases; bases outside gene matches: 12. CDR3 length equals 15 residues. DNA for the CDR3: TGTGCCAGTTCCCTGGGAAGCGGGAGGGCCGATGAGCAGTTCTTC. Translation: CASSLGSGRADEQFF.

The rearrangement joins TRBV6-1 to TRBJ2-1, with 9 bases fitting TRBD2. The CDR3 extends over 15 amino acids. With 3 bases clipped from V and 6 bases from J, the junction kept 6 bases outside the gene matches. In germline, CDR1 is MNHNS, CDR2 SASEGT. As DNA, the CDR3 is TGTGCCAGCAGTGACTGGCGGGAGGGGTCCAATGAGCAGTTCTTC. It codes for CASSDWREGSNEQFF.

The chain carries TRBV5-6 and TRBJ1-1; 7 bases map to TRBD1. This CDR3 comprises 13 residues. V lost 4 bases, J lost 4 bases, and 4 bases stayed unmatched. In germline, CDR1 is SGHDT, CDR2 YYEEEE. CDR3 bases: TGTGCCAGCAGCCCCAACAGGGGCACTGAAGCTTTCTTT. It codes for CASSPNRGTEAFF.

This clone was counted a single time. CDR3 nucleotides: TGTGCCAGCAGTTTATACGAGGGAGGTAGGCTAGCGCGCACCTACGAGCAGTACTTC. Protein product: CASSLYEGGRLARTYEQYF. V and J are TRBV27 and TRBJ2-7, with TRBD2 as a possible D gene (6 bases). V lost 1 base, J lost 2 bases, and 24 bases lay in between. CDR1 and CDR2 (germline): MNHEY, SMNVEV (reference sequence). This CDR3 is built from 19 residues.

Worth noting for this clone: It is likely a read error: a sequence one base away is far more abundant. The sample has other DNA sequences that encode this CDR3 too. CDR3 region: CASSPGQNYGYTF. The CDR3 nucleotides are TGTGCCAGCAGCCCCGGACAGAACTATGGCTACACCTTC. The chain has TRBV5-6 and TRBJ1-2; weak D call: TRBD1 (6 bases). Germline loops: CDR1 SGHDT, CDR2 YYEEEE. The CDR3 is 13 residues long. With 4 bases removed from V and 2 bases from J, the gap between germline ends came to 9 bases.

This clone occurred once. The chain combines TRBV29-1 with TRBJ2-1, with TRBD2 identical over 8 bases. V was clipped by 4 bases and J by 7 bases; unmatched bases: 9. Germline CDR1 reads SQVTM; CDR2 reads ANQGSEA. CDR3 length: 14 residues. The CDR3 DNA is TGCAGCGTTGGGGGAGGTAGCGGGATAAATGAGCAGTTCTTC. Protein sequence: CSVGGGSGINEQFF.

About this clone itself: Different DNA sequences within this sample yield the same CDR3. The chain carries TRBV18 and TRBJ2-3; the D is unclear. From germline, CDR1 is KGHSH and CDR2 LQKENI. The CDR3 length is 14 residues. The V and J ends lost 0 bases and 0 bases respectively, with 4 bases between them. The CDR3 coding sequence is TGTGCCAGCTCACCACCCCTAAGCACAGATACGCAGTATTTT. Protein sequence: CASSPPLSTDTQYF.

Of note for this clone: Only one base separates this from a far larger clonotype, so it likely reflects a read error. The sample carries other DNA sequences with the same CDR3. V is TRBV11-2 and J is TRBJ2-2, with unresolved D. CDR3 size: 14 residues. Germline V CDR1 and CDR2: SGHAT, FQNNGV. CDR3 in DNA: TGTGCCAGCAGCTTAGATAGGGCCACCGGTGAGCTGTTTTTT. Translating gives CASSLDRATGELFF. The whole variable domain, remainder taken from reference TRBV11-2 and TRBJ2-2, is EAGVAQSPRYKIIEKRQSVAFWCNPISGHATLYWYQQILGQGPKLLIQFQNNGVVDDSQLPKDRFSAERLKGVDSTLKIQPAKLEDSAVYLCASSLDRATGELFFGEGSRLTVL.

The chain is built from TRBV10-3 and TRBJ2-7, with a weak D call TRBD2 (6 bases). The length of the CDR3 is 13 residues. Trimming shortened V by 8 bases and J by 4 bases, and 15 bases separated the two germline ends. CDR1 and CDR2 (germline): ENHRY, SYGVKD. CDR3 sequence (DNA): TGTGCCATCGGGACCCCGACTAGATACGAGCAGTACTTC. It yields the protein CAIGTPTRYEQYF.

The V call is TRBV20-1, the J call TRBJ2-7, with unresolved D. CDR3 length: 11 amino acids. In germline, CDR1 is DFQATT, CDR2 SNEGSKA (reference sequence). V shed 5 bases and J shed 3 bases, with 8 bases lying between them. The CDR3 bases are TGCAGTGCTCACACGGGCTACGAGCAGTACTTC. Translated, it gives CSAHTGYEQYF.

V is TRBV5-6 and J is TRBJ2-5, with 9 bases matching TRBD1. CDR3 length: 15 residues. The germline gives CDR1 SGHDT, CDR2 YYEEEE. The V segment lost 0 bases and the J segment 4 bases; nucleotides outside the gene matches: 4. The CDR3 loop is CASSLAGTGSETQYF. Written as DNA, the CDR3 is TGTGCCAGCAGCTTGGCCGGGACAGGGTCAGAGACCCAGTACTTC.

This sequence joins TRBV19 and TRBJ2-1; TRBD2 agrees at 7 bases. There are 17 residues in the CDR3. V was clipped by 4 bases and J by 0 bases; unmatched bases: 9. Germline assignment: CDR1 LNHDA and CDR2 SQIVND (reference sequence). The CDR3 sequence: CASSRLAVLSSYNEQFF. CDR3 coding DNA: TGTGCCAGTAGTAGGCTAGCGGTTCTTAGCTCCTACAATGAGCAGTTCTTC.

The gene calls are TRBV25-1 and TRBJ1-5; D is ambiguous. This CDR3 is 12 amino acids long. V was clipped by 10 bases and J by 2 bases, with 9 bases between them. Germline CDR1 and CDR2: MGHDK and SYGVNS. The CDR3 is CATQHRNQPQHF. DNA for the CDR3: TGTGCCACCCAGCACCGCAATCAGCCCCAGCATTTT.

This clone is a singleton in its sample. The chain links TRBV15 to TRBJ1-5; unclear D gene. Germline V lookup: CDR1 LNHNV, CDR2 YYDKDF (reference sequence). Trimming cost V 3 bases and J 3 bases, with 6 bases left between them. This CDR3 is built from 13 residues. The CDR3 coding sequence is TGTGCCACCAGCAGGAGGGACAATCAGCCCCAGCATTTT. It translates to CATSRRDNQPQHF.

In regard to this clone: A single base is all that separates this from a far larger clone, so a read error is likely. CDR3 nucleotides: TGTGCCACCAGCAGAGTAGTGGCTAGGAACACTGAAGCTTTCTTT. This encodes CATSRVVARNTEAFF. The chain uses TRBV15 and TRBJ1-1; the D is unclear. The V gene's germline CDR1 is LNHNV and CDR2 YYDKDF (reference sequence). The CDR3 contains 15 residues. The V end lost 1 base, the J end lost 1 base, and 10 bases lay between the germline ends.

This chain connects TRBV28 to TRBJ2-3; 10 bases align to TRBD1. The CDR3 length is 15 residues. J lost 10 bases, V lost 1 base, and 8 bases had no gene match. Germline lookup yields CDR1 MDHEN and CDR2 SYDVKM. The DNA for the CDR3 is TGTGCCAGCAGTTTATCGGGACAGGGGCACCAGGCGCAGTATTTT. It translates to CASSLSGQGHQAQYF.

The chain links TRBV7-3 to TRBJ1-1; D not resolved. The CDR3 has 16 amino acids. V shed 1 base and J shed 3 bases, with 15 bases lying between them. CDR1 and CDR2 (germline): SGHTA, FQGTGA. CDR3 loop: CASSLRSGQLDTEAFF. Written as DNA, the CDR3 is TGTGCCAGCAGCTTAAGATCTGGGCAATTGGACACTGAAGCTTTCTTT.

V and J are TRBV4-1 and TRBJ1-4; possibly TRBD1 for D (5 bases). Germline assignment: CDR1 MGHRA and CDR2 YSYEKL. V lost 2 bases and J lost 4, with 11 bases in between. The CDR3 length is 15 residues. In DNA, the CDR3 is TGCGCCAGCAGCCAACCAGGGCGTGGTAATGAAAAACTGTTTTTT. This sequence encodes CASSQPGRGNEKLFF.

This clone was seen more than once but under ten times. The chain joins TRBV4-1 to TRBJ2-2, with no clear D. V was pared by 4 bases and J by 0 bases, with 12 bases between. The CDR3 contains 16 residues. Germline CDR1 is MGHRA and CDR2 is YSYEKL. In DNA form, the CDR3 reads TGCGCCAGCAGCCTCGGTTGGGGAACGAACACCGGGGAGCTGTTTTTT. Protein: CASSLGWGTNTGELFF.

The chain carries TRBV5-4 and TRBJ2-7; TRBD1 aligns across 8 bases. Germline CDR1 and CDR2: SGHNT and YYREEE (reference sequence). The ends lost 4 bases at V and 1 base at J; junction bases unmatched: 4. The CDR3 sequence is 14 residues long. The CDR3 region is CASSGRQGSYEQYF. The DNA for the CDR3 is TGTGCCAGCAGCGGCCGACAGGGGTCCTACGAGCAGTACTTC.

The rearrangement joins TRBV30 to TRBJ2-2, with D unresolved. CDR1 and CDR2 (germline): GTSNPN, SVGIG (reference sequence). The CDR3 totals 11 residues. V was trimmed by 4 bases and J by 4 bases, leaving 4 bases between them. CDR3 residues: CAWMITGELFF. DNA for the CDR3: TGTGCCTGGATGATCACCGGGGAGCTGTTTTTT.